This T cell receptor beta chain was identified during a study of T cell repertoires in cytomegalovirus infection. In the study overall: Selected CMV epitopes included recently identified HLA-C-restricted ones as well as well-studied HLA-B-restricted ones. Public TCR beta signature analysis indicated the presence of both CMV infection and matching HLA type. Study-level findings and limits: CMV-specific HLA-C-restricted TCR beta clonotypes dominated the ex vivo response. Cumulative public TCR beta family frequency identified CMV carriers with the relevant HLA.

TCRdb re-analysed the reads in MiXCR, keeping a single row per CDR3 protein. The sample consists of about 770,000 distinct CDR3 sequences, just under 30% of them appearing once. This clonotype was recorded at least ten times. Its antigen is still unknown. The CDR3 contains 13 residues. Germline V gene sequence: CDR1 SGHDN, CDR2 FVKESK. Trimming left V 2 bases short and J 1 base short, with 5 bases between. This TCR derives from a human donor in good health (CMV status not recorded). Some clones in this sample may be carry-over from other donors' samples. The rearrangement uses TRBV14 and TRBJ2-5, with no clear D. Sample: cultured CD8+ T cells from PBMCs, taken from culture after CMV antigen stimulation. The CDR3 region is CASSQLLQETQYF. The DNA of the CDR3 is TGTGCCAGCAGCCAACTCCTCCAAGAGACCCAGTACTTC.